These 26 T cell receptor beta chains share one sample of origin, sequenced in a study of human T cells and chemical hapten exposure (dated by TCRdb to the early 2020s). The library was obtained by RACE. Sequencing relied on a NextSeq 500. TCRdb reanalyzed the raw reads on its own, using fastp at Q25 for trimming and MiXCR for clone calling, and kept in-frame beta chains. One record per CDR3 amino acid sequence lists the most common genes and DNA. Within this sample are approximately 73,000 distinct CDR3 sequences, with about a tenth of them counted one time only. About 1.5% of the sample lies in the top ten. The meaning of the sample's time point label: patch test 1, 2 weeks after DPC sensitization. The sample's treatment or condition label, in plain terms: therapeutic diphenylcyclopropenone sensitization with weekly scalp DPC. This specimen consisted of whole blood, obtained in connection with sensitization to the hapten diphenylcyclopropenone (DPC). Source of these receptors: a woman aged 50 to 60 with alopecia areata. Some clones in this sample may be carry-over from other donors' samples.

This chain connects TRBV7-2 to TRBJ2-3; 7 nucleotides align to TRBD2. V lost 5 bases to trimming and J lost 2 bases; unmatched junction nucleotides: 7. CDR1 is SGHTA and CDR2 is FQGNSA in the germline V gene. The CDR3 consists of 15 residues. CDR3 sequence reads: CASSLLRGITDTQYF. In DNA form, the CDR3 reads TGTGCCAGCAGCCTTCTGCGGGGGATCACAGATACGCAGTATTTT.

This clonotype was counted ten times or more. The V and J genes are TRBV7-6 and TRBJ2-2; a possible D gene is TRBD2 (6 bases). Germline CDR1 reads SGHVS; CDR2 reads FNYEAQ. V lost 5 bases and J lost 5, with 15 bases in between. The CDR3 covers 15 residues. The CDR3 nucleotides read TGTGCCAGCAGCCCCCTGGCGGGAAGGACCGGGGAGCTGTTTTTT. Amino acid sequence: CASSPLAGRTGELFF.

The table lists this clonotype with a few counts. The chain is built from TRBV20-1 and TRBJ2-5; TRBD1 matches 11 bases. Germline V CDR1 and CDR2: DFQATT, SNEGSKA (reference sequence). CDR3 length: 12 residues. The V gene end was trimmed by 5 bases and the J gene end by 5 bases; junction bases not matched to a gene: 1. The CDR3 DNA reads as TGCAGTGCTGGGACAGGGGGGGAGACCCAGTACTTC. Translation gives CSAGTGGETQYF.

This clonotype was observed at least ten times. V and J are TRBV29-1 and TRBJ1-4; tentative D call: TRBD1 (5 bases). V was cut by 7 bases and J by 8 bases, with 17 bases left in between. Germline V gives CDR1 SQVTM, CDR2 ANQGSEA. The CDR3 spans 13 residues. The CDR3 DNA follows: TGCAGCGCATCGGGACCCGGTGGAGAAAAACTGTTTTTT. Its translation is CSASGPGGEKLFF.

At least ten counts were recorded for this clonotype. This chain links TRBV18 with TRBJ1-5; TRBD1 aligns across 8 bases. V was clipped by 3 bases and J by 7 bases; unmatched bases: 11. This CDR3 comprises 16 residues. Germline CDR1 reads KGHSH; CDR2 reads LQKENI. The CDR3 DNA is TGTGCCAGCTCACCGGGACAGGTAGCGGGAAGACAGCCCCAGCATTTT. It encodes CASSPGQVAGRQPQHF.

This clonotype appeared many times. The chain is built from TRBV18 and TRBJ1-1, with D perhaps matching TRBD1 (5 bases). The V end lost 2 bases, the J end lost 4 bases, and 11 bases lay between the germline ends. This CDR3 is built from 14 residues. Germline CDR1 is KGHSH and CDR2 is LQKENI. CDR3 residues: CASSPGAGGTEAFF. The CDR3, as DNA: TGTGCCAGCTCACCAGGGGCTGGGGGCACTGAAGCTTTCTTT.

The rearrangement uses TRBV5-1 and TRBJ2-7, with 10 bases identical to TRBD2. Per germline, CDR1 SGHRS and CDR2 YFSETQ. This CDR3 is 15 amino acids long. V dropped 1 base and J dropped 7; count of bases not matched to a gene: 8. The CDR3 protein is CASSLSGRVVGEQYF. The CDR3 nucleotides are TGCGCCAGCAGCTTGAGCGGGAGGGTCGTAGGGGAGCAGTACTTC.

This clonotype was recorded many times. The chain carries TRBV7-9 and TRBJ1-1, with D perhaps matching TRBD1 (6 bases). Looked up from germline, CDR1 is SEHNR and CDR2 is FQNEAQ (reference sequence). V lost 4 bases, J lost 0 bases, and 12 bases lay in between. The CDR3 runs to 15 residues. The CDR3 loop is CASSSRQAVNTEAFF. The CDR3, as DNA: TGTGCCAGCAGCTCCCGACAGGCCGTGAACACTGAAGCTTTCTTT.

At least ten counts were recorded for this clonotype. The rearrangement links TRBV7-9 to TRBJ1-1; D uncertain. The CDR3 loop spans 15 amino acids. Germline lookup yields CDR1 SEHNR and CDR2 FQNEAQ (reference sequence). Trimming stripped 0 bases from V and 1 base from J, with 9 bases between. CDR3 nucleotides: TGTGCCAGCAGCTTAGCGGAATTCAGGAACACTGAAGCTTTCTTT. This translates into CASSLAEFRNTEAFF.

This clonotype was counted many times. The V gene is TRBV10-2, the J gene TRBJ1-3, with D unclear. This CDR3 comprises 14 residues. Germline CDR1 and CDR2: WSHSY and SAAADI. V was pared by 7 bases and J by 4 bases, with 14 bases between. The CDR3 DNA sequence: TGCGCCAGCACCGAACCGGGTATCGGAAACACCATATATTTT. Translation gives CASTEPGIGNTIYF.

This clonotype was recorded many times. The gene calls are TRBV14 and TRBJ1-6; 10 bases line up with TRBD1. Germline V lookup: CDR1 SGHDN, CDR2 FVKESK. CDR3 length: 14 residues. Trimming cost V 4 bases and J 9 bases; bases outside gene matches: 3. The CDR3 sequence is CASSRGTGVSPLHF. DNA for the CDR3: TGTGCCAGCAGCCGCGGGACAGGGGTTTCACCCCTCCACTTT.

Concerning this clonotype: This may be a read error, as it is one base from a much larger clone. The chain uses TRBV16 and TRBJ1-2; the D gene is possibly TRBD1 (6 bases). CDR3 size: 14 residues. Trimming cost V 3 bases and J 7 bases, with 15 bases left between them. CDR1 and CDR2 (germline): KGHSY, FQNENV. CDR3: CASSQRYRDFGYTF. The CDR3 DNA follows: TGTGCCAGCAGCCAGCGGTACAGGGACTTTGGCTACACCTTC.

There are many counts of this clonotype. The genes are TRBV2 and TRBJ1-3, with D unclear. Trimming removed 0 bases at V and 0 bases at J, with 12 bases between. The CDR3 extends over 17 amino acids. Germline CDR1 reads SNHLY; CDR2 reads FYNNEI. This CDR3 is CASSEALRRISGNTIYF. In DNA, the CDR3 is TGTGCCAGCAGTGAAGCGCTTCGACGGATCTCTGGAAACACCATATATTTT.

This clonotype was observed a few times. The gene calls are TRBV28 and TRBJ1-1, with D hard to call. The CDR3 totals 15 residues. V lost 5 bases and J 0 bases, leaving 13 bases between the germline ends. Per germline, CDR1 MDHEN and CDR2 SYDVKM. The CDR3: CASSPSLGMNTEAFF. The CDR3 DNA is TGTGCCAGCAGTCCGTCGTTGGGGATGAACACTGAAGCTTTCTTT.

In this sample, this clonotype turned up a few times. V is TRBV29-1 and J is TRBJ1-4, with D hard to call. Germline values: CDR1 SQVTM, CDR2 ANQGSEA. CDR3 length: 12 amino acids. The germline V and J ends were trimmed by 4 bases and 5 bases, with 8 bases remaining between them. The CDR3 DNA follows: TGCAGCGTTGGAGGCGGGAATGAAAAACTGTTTTTT. Its translation is CSVGGGNEKLFF.

This clonotype has a handful of counts. The J gene is TRBJ2-4, the V gene TRBV30; 8 nucleotides align to TRBD1. The CDR3 has 16 amino acids. Unmatched junction bases numbered 4, after V lost 0 bases and J lost 0 bases. Germline V CDR1 and CDR2: GTSNPN, SVGIG (reference sequence). CDR3 sequence reads: CAWSVQGALAKNIQYF. CDR3 nucleotide sequence: TGTGCCTGGAGTGTTCAGGGGGCCTTAGCCAAAAACATTCAGTACTTC.

This clonotype was counted between two and nine times. V usage is TRBV12-3 or TRBV12-4 and J usage is TRBJ2-1; D tentatively reads TRBD1 or TRBD2 (6 bases each). V dropped 8 bases and J dropped 4 bases, with 12 bases sitting between them. This CDR3 has 13 residues. CDR3 sequence (DNA): TGTGCCAGCCAAGGAGGGGGTTACAATGAGCAGTTCTTC. Amino acid sequence: CASQGGGYNEQFF.

This clonotype was detected a few times. The V and J genes are TRBV2 and TRBJ2-7; TRBD1 matches 9 bases. The CDR3 has 14 residues. In germline, CDR1 is SNHLY, CDR2 FYNNEI. With 9 bases clipped from V and 1 base from J, the junction kept 7 bases outside the gene matches. CDR3 nucleotide sequence: TGTGCCAGTACTGTCGACAGGGGGTCCTACGAGCAGTACTTC. This sequence encodes CASTVDRGSYEQYF. Based on the CDR3 plus reference TRBV2 and TRBJ2-7, the full variable domain is EPEVTQTPSHQVTQMGQEVILRCVPISNHLYFYWYRQILGQKVEFLVSFYNNEISEKSEIFDDQFSVERPDGSNFTLKIRSTKLEDSAMYFCASTVDRGSYEQYFGPGTRLTVT.

This clonotype was seen many times. V is TRBV3-2 and J is TRBJ2-7. TRBV3-2 corresponds to a pseudogene. The CDR3 spans 11 residues. This chain's CDR3 is CASSPRYEQYF. The CDR3 region has the DNA TGTGCCAGCAGCCCTAGATACGAGCAGTACTTC.

This clonotype was counted at least ten times. This chain connects TRBV6-2 or TRBV6-3 to TRBJ1-2; the D is unclear. CDR1 and CDR2 from the germline V gene are MNHEY and SVGEGT. The CDR3 extends over 17 amino acids. The germline V and J ends were trimmed by 7 bases and 1 base, with 22 bases remaining between them. The CDR3 nucleotides are TGTGCCAGCAAACCCCGAGACGGTCTACTCATTAACTATGGCTACACCTTC. Protein: CASKPRDGLLINYGYTF.

The J gene is TRBJ1-1, the V gene TRBV27; a possible D gene is TRBD1 (5 bases). The CDR3 covers 15 residues. The V gene lost 5 bases and the J gene lost 6 bases, with 19 bases spanning the gap. Germline CDR1 and CDR2: MNHEY and SMNVEV (reference sequence). The CDR3 reads CASSPPGRGSAEAFF. The DNA of the CDR3 is TGTGCCAGCAGTCCCCCGGGGCGGGGGAGCGCTGAAGCTTTCTTT.

As concerns this clonotype: The junction differs from germline at one of its ends, possibly a read error. The J gene is TRBJ1-5, the V gene TRBV2; 7 nucleotides align to TRBD1. The CDR3 sequence is 15 residues long. Germline assignment: CDR1 SNHLY and CDR2 FYNNEI. CDR3: CVSSVTGDSNQPQHF. In DNA, the CDR3 is TGTGTCAGCAGTGTTACAGGGGACAGCAATCAGCCCCAGCATTTT.

Many counts were recorded for this clonotype. The chain couples TRBV11-2 to TRBJ2-7; D gene ambiguous. This CDR3 region has 15 residues. V was trimmed by 6 bases and J by 0 bases, leaving 15 bases between them. The germline gives CDR1 SGHAT, CDR2 FQNNGV. DNA for the CDR3: TGTGCCAGCAGTATCCCTGGGCAGGTCTCCTACGAGCAGTACTTC. Its protein is CASSIPGQVSYEQYF.

This clonotype was seen a handful of times. The chain has TRBV6-2 or TRBV6-3 and TRBJ1-6; 10 nucleotides line up with TRBD1. V gave up 6 bases and J gave up 7 bases; unmatched junction bases: 6. The germline gives CDR1 MNHEY, CDR2 SVGEGT. This CDR3 contains 15 residues. The CDR3 protein is CASRIPGQGNSPLHF. The CDR3 nucleotides read TGTGCCAGCAGAATCCCGGGACAGGGGAATTCACCCCTCCACTTT.

This clonotype has a count of ten or more. The rearrangement uses TRBV29-1 and TRBJ2-4; tentatively, D is TRBD2 (6 bases). The germline gives CDR1 SQVTM, CDR2 ANQGSEA. This CDR3 comprises 14 residues. V lost 7 bases and J 6 bases, leaving 19 bases between the germline ends. The CDR3 DNA is TGCAGCGCCTCCCCAGGGCTGGAGGGAAACATTCAGTACTTC. It is translated as CSASPGLEGNIQYF.

This clonotype was seen a handful of times. The rearrangement links TRBV12-3 or TRBV12-4 to TRBJ1-5; 9 bases are shared with TRBD1. This CDR3 has 16 amino acids. V lost 5 bases to trimming and J lost 1 base; unmatched junction nucleotides: 6. The CDR3 is CASSPGTGLSNQPQHF. The CDR3 coding sequence is TGTGCCAGCAGTCCCGGGACAGGGCTAAGCAATCAGCCCCAGCATTTT.